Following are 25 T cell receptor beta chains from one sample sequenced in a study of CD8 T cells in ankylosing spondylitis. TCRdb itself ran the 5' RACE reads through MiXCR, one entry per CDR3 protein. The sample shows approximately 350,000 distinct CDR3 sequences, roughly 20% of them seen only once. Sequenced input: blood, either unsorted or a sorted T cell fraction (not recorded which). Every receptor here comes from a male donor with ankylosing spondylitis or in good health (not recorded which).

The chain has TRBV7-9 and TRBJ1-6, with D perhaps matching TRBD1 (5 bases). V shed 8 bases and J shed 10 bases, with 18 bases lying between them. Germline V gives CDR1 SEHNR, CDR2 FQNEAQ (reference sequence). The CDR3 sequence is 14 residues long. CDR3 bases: TGTGCCAGCGGAGGGCGGGGGGGGTACTCACCCCTCCACTTT. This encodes CASGGRGGYSPLHF.

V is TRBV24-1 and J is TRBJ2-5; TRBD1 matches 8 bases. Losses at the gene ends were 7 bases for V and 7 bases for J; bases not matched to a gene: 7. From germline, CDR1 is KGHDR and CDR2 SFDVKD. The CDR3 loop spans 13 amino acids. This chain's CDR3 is CATRQGATRTQYF. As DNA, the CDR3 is TGTGCCACCAGGCAGGGGGCGACCCGGACCCAGTACTTC.

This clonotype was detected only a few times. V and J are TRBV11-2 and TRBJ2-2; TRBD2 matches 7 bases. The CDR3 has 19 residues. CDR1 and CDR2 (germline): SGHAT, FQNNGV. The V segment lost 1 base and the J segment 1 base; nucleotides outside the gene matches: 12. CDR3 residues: CASSLVVGGVGRNTGELFF. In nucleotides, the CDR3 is TGTGCCAGCAGCTTAGTCGTGGGGGGGGTAGGACGGAACACCGGGGAGCTGTTTTTT.

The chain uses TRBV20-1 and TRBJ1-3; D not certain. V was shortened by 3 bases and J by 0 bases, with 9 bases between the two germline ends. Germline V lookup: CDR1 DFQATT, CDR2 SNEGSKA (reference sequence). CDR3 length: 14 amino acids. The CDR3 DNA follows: TGCAGTGCTAGGGCGGTGAGCTCTGGAAACACCATATATTTT. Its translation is CSARAVSSGNTIYF.

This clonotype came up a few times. CDR3 region: CASSLTSGQPTGELFF. The CDR3 region has the DNA TGTGCCAGCAGCTTAACATCGGGACAGCCCACCGGGGAGCTGTTTTTT. This rearrangement joins TRBV7-9 to TRBJ2-2, with 7 bases fitting TRBD1. There are 16 residues in the CDR3. The J segment lost 4 bases and the V segment lost 2 bases, leaving 7 bases of the junction unmatched. Germline V gives CDR1 SEHNR, CDR2 FQNEAQ (reference sequence).

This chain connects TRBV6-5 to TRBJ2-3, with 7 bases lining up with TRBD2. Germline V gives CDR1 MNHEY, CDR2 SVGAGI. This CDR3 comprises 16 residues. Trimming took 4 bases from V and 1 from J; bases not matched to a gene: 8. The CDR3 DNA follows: TGTGCCAGCAGTTGGACCCATGGGGGGGGCACAGATACGCAGTATTTT. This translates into CASSWTHGGGTDTQYF.

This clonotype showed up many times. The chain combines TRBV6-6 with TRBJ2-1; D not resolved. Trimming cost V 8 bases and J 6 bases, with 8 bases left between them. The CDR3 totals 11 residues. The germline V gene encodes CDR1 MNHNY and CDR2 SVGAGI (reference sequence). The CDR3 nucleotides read TGTGCCAGCTCAGCAGTCAATGAGCAGTTCTTC. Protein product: CASSAVNEQFF.

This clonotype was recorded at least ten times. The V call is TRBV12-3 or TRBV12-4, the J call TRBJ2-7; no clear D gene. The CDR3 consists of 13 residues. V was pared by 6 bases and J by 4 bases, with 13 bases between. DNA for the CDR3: TGTGCCAGCAGCCAGGTCGGATTTTACGAGCAGTACTTC. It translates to CASSQVGFYEQYF.

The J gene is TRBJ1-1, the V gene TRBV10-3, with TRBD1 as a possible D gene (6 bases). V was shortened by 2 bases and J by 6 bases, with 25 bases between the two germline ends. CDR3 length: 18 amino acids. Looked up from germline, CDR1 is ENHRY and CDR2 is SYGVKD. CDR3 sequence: CAISEVLGGPNRVPEAFF. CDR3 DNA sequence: TGTGCCATCAGTGAGGTATTGGGGGGGCCGAACAGGGTTCCTGAAGCTTTCTTT.

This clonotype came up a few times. Here the CDR3 reads CASSLDSGGAYEQYF. CDR3 sequence (DNA): TGCGCCAGCAGCTTGGATAGCGGGGGAGCCTACGAGCAGTACTTC. This chain links TRBV5-1 with TRBJ2-7, with 9 positions matching TRBD2. This CDR3 is built from 15 residues. J gave up 2 bases and V 0 bases, and 3 bases lay outside the gene matches. CDR1 SGHRS and CDR2 YFSETQ come from the germline V gene. The full variable domain, with the rest looked up from reference TRBV5-1 and TRBJ2-7, is KAGVTQTPRYLIKTRGQQVTLSCSPISGHRSVSWYQQTPGQGLQFLFEYFSETQRNKGNFPGRFSGRQFSNSRSEMNVSTLELGDSALYLCASSLDSGGAYEQYFGPGTRLTVT.

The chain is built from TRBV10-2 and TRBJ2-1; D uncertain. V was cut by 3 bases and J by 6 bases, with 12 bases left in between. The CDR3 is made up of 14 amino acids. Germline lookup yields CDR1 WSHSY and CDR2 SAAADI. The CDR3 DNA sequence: TGCGCCAGCAGTGATATAGGCAGACCCAATGAGCAGTTCTTC. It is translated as CASSDIGRPNEQFF.

The CDR3 DNA reads as TGTGCCATGGGCCCTCCGCGGGGGGATGAGCAGTTCTTC. It yields the protein CAMGPPRGDEQFF. The chain recombines TRBV5-5 with TRBJ2-1; 8 bases match TRBD2. Germline loops: CDR1 SGHKS, CDR2 YYEKEE (reference sequence). This CDR3 has 13 amino acids. J gave up 8 bases and V 9 bases, and 10 bases lay outside the gene matches.

CDR3 DNA sequence: TGTGCCAGTAGTATTGTGGGGGCGCAGGCAGATACGCAGTATTTT. The encoded protein is CASSIVGAQADTQYF. This chain joins TRBV19 and TRBJ2-3, with D possibly TRBD1 on 6 matching bases. Germline V gene lookup returns CDR1 LNHDA and CDR2 SQIVND (reference sequence). V was clipped by 3 bases and J by 4 bases, with 14 bases between them. The CDR3 spans 15 residues.

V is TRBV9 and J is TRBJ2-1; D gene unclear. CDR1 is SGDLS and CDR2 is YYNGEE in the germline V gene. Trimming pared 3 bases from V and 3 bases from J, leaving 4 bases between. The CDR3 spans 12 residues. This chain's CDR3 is CASSGFYNEQFF. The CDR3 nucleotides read TGTGCCAGCAGCGGATTCTACAATGAGCAGTTCTTC.

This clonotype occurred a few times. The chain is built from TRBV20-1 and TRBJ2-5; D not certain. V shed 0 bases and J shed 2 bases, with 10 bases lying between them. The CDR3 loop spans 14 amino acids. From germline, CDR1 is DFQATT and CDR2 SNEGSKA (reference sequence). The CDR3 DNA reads TGCAGTGCTAGAGATTCGGCAGCTCAAGAGACCCAGTACTTC. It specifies CSARDSAAQETQYF.

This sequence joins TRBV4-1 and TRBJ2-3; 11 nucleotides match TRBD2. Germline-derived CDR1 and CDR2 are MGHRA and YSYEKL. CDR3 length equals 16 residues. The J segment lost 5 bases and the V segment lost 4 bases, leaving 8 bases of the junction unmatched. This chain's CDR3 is CASSRVLAGVIDTQYF. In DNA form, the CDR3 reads TGCGCCAGCAGCCGAGTACTAGCGGGGGTTATAGATACGCAGTATTTT.

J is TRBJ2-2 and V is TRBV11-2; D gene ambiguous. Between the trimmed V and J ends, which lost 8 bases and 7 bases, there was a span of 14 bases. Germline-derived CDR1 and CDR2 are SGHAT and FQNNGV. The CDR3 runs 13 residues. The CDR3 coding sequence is TGTGCCAGCCGCCCCCCGGGTGGCGGGGAGCTGTTTTTT. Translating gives CASRPPGGGELFF.

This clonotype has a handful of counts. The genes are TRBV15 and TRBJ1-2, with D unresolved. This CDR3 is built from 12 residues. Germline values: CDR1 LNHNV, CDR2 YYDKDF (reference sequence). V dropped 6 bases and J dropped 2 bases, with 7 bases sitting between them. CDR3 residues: CATRQLNYGYTF. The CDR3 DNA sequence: TGTGCCACCAGACAGTTAAACTATGGCTACACCTTC.

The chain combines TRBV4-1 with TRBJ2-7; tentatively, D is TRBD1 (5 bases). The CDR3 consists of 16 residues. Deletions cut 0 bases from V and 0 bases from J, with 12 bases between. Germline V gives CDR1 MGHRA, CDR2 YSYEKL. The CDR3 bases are TGCGCCAGCAGCCAAGATAGAAGCGACAGCTCCTACGAGCAGTACTTC. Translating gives CASSQDRSDSSYEQYF.

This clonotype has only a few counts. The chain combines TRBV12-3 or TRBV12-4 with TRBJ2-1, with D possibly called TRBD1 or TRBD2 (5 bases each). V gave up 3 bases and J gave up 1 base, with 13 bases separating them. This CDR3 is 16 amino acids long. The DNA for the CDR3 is TGTGCCAGCAGTTTGGAGGCAGGGCCATCCTACAATGAGCAGTTCTTC. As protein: CASSLEAGPSYNEQFF.

The CDR3 protein is CSARLLHQETQYF. DNA of the CDR3: TGCAGTGCTAGGTTGCTTCACCAAGAGACCCAGTACTTC. This rearrangement joins TRBV20-1 to TRBJ2-5; unclear D gene. V dropped 3 bases and J dropped 0 bases, with 8 bases sitting between them. This CDR3 region has 13 residues. CDR1 is DFQATT and CDR2 is SNEGSKA in the germline V gene (reference sequence).

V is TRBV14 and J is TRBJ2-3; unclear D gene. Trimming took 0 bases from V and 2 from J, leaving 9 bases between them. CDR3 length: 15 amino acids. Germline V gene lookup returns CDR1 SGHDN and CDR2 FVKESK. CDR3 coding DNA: TGTGCCAGCAGCCAAGATCTCGGATACACAGATACGCAGTATTTT. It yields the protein CASSQDLGYTDTQYF.

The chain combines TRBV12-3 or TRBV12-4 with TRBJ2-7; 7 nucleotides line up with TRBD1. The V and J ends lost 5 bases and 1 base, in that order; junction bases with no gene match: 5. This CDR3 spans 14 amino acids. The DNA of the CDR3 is TGTGCCAGCAGTGCCGACAGGGCGTCCTACGAGCAGTACTTC. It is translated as CASSADRASYEQYF.

The CDR3 is CASSGVGQRYNEQFF. CDR3 bases: TGTGCCAGCAGTGGGGTGGGACAGCGATACAATGAGCAGTTCTTC. The genes are TRBV2 and TRBJ2-1, with TRBD1 matching over 7 bases. V shed 4 bases, J shed 4 bases, and the junction held 7 bases outside the gene matches. CDR3 length: 15 residues. The V gene's germline CDR1 is SNHLY and CDR2 FYNNEI.

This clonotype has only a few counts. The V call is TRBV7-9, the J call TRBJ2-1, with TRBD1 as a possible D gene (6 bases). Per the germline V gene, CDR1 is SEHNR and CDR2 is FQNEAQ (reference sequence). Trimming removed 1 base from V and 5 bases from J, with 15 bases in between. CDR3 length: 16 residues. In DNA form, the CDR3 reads TGTGCCAGCAGCTTAGAAAACAGGGTCCCTGACAATGAGCAGTTCTTC. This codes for CASSLENRVPDNEQFF.